This T cell receptor (beta chain) was captured in a study of cytomegalovirus exposure and HLA in healthy donors. Study overall: Genotyping of roughly 400 donors showed that roughly 80% belonged to the Caucasian-associated ancestry cluster.

Germline V gene lookup returns CDR1 SGHKS and CDR2 YYEKEE (reference sequence). V was trimmed by 2 bases and J by 4 bases, leaving 7 bases between them. This CDR3 spans 13 amino acids. Of note for this clone: The antigen remains undetermined.

Amplification used 60 Vbeta primers and 13 Jbeta primers. This table comes from immunoSEQ multiplex PCR, and its TCRdb copy is limited to in-frame clones, with some not included. The table records some 77,000 clones, around 79% of them present only once. Study-wide results and limits: Reports indicate that TCR beta sequences accurately predicted the HLA-A and HLA-B alleles of most subjects. Of the V segments, some could not be distinguished, including TRBV6-2 and TRBV6-3, and were excluded. Later findings reportedly placed an Asian-associated ancestry cluster below the approximately 650-donor mean for N-insertions.

The receptor's source is a man aged 25 to 40 in good health and CMV-seronegative. The V call is TRBV5-5, the J call TRBJ2-1; D gene unclear. The sample comprised PBMCs. The chain's CDR3 is CASSLTNYNEQFF. Here the CDR3 DNA reads TGTGCCAGCAGCTTAACAAATTACAATGAGCAGTTCTTC.